This is a list of T cell receptor beta chains from one sample in a study of CD8 T cells in ankylosing spondylitis. Using its own MiXCR run on the 5' RACE reads, TCRdb lists one record per CDR3 protein. The sample lists about 390,000 distinct CDR3 sequences; about 20% were seen once. Sequencing was done on a sample of blood, either unsorted or a sorted T cell fraction (not recorded which). These receptors came from a male donor with ankylosing spondylitis. CDR3s include the opening cysteine and the closing phenylalanine or tryptophan. D genes are given only for firm matches. Clone size, where shown, is once, few, many, or a class for clones that have expanded.

CASAGTGGTGELFF	TRBV4-1	few	TRBD1
CASTDPGIVYSGNTIYF	TRBV6-1	many	.
CATRLAVLAFENEQFF	TRBV2	.	TRBD2
CSARDPLQLQPQHF	TRBV20-1	.	.
CASSYVAGVYEQYF	TRBV6-2/TRBV6-3	.	TRBD2
CASSLAGSSNTEAFF	TRBV2	many	.
CASRPTPTGDKPYNEQFF	TRBV27	.	TRBD1
CASRYTGTDFYEQYF	TRBV7-9	.	TRBD1
CSARGDPVTSYEQYF	TRBV29-1	.	.
CASSIGTAGEQYF	TRBV19	.	.
CASSQDGGRFTGELFF	TRBV4-1	few	.
CASSRTGNAYNEQFF	TRBV5-1	few	TRBD1
CASSPRGRDSGYTF	TRBV18	.	.
CASSLSYLSHTYEQYF	TRBV7-3	many	.
CASSLLQGASNSPLHF	TRBV12-3/TRBV12-4	few	TRBD1
CASSRPGVDTQYF	TRBV9	few	.
CASSPTGTSGRNTQYF	TRBV7-3	few	TRBD2